This note documents a single T cell receptor beta chain sequence. Its antigen target is currently unknown. The sample holds no much larger clone one base away, and base qualities are not on file. Peripheral blood CD8+ and CD4+ T cells from healthy donors, Susac syndrome patients and multiple sclerosis patients were profiled by high-throughput TCR beta sequencing. Multiple sclerosis controls were treatment-naive patients with stable or active relapsing-remitting disease fulfilling revised McDonald criteria. Bulk CD8+ and CD4+ T cells were purified by magnetic negative isolation, whereas CD8+ TEMRA cells were enriched by FACS. Blood was collected in EDTA tubes and processed within 24 hours, with PBMCs isolated through density gradient centrifugation. PBMCs destined for TCR sequencing were cryopreserved in liquid nitrogen and later thawed in a 37 °C water bath. A purity of at least 90% was achieved for sorted or isolated CD4+, CD8+ and CD8+ TEMRA cells.

V gives up 7 bases and J gives up 2 bases, and the segment between their germline ends measures 14 bases. The CDR3 sequence holds 14 residues, the cysteine and phenylalanine included. Only the CDR3 DNA stays, 42 bases, in frame from base 1. According to the germline V gene, CDR1 reads SNHLY and CDR2 reads FYNNEI. The data were taken from a study of CD8 T cells in Susac syndrome (dated by TCRdb to about 2019). Background on the whole study: The study used repertoire sequencing to test whether antigen drove CD8+ T cell activation and differentiation in Susac syndrome. CD8+ T cell repertoire clonality was compared between around eleven healthy donors, roughly 14 Susac syndrome patients and about 15 multiple sclerosis patients.

Overall study results and their limits: The number of individuals in the TCR sequencing and HLA analysis was recognized as being relatively small.

RNA was extracted using the RNeasy kit, and roughly 0.5 to 1 microgram was reverse transcribed with random hexamers. TCR beta CDR3 regions were amplified with the immunoSEQ multiplex PCR assay covering 54 Vbeta and 13 Jbeta segments. PCR amplification bias was corrected by using a synthetic template baseline for primer optimization and computational correction. The authors' analysis ran thus. Reads were annotated to V, D and J genes according to IMGT and were analyzed with immunoSEQ Analyzer, with only productive sequences retained. To calculate clonality, Shannon entropy was normalized by log2 of the number of productive unique sequences and then subtracted from one. For each patient and control, public and private clones were evaluated among the 100 most prevalent clones. Susac-specific clones were defined as absent from healthy and MS cohorts, about 1,000 published viral clones and other ImmuneACCESS disease sequences. TCRdb reran the public reads through fastp at Q25 and MiXCR, keeping productive beta chains. Each CDR3 protein appears once, grouped with its most common genes and DNA. The V and J calls shown here were made by TCRdb, not taken from the authors' results. The sample table lists hundreds of thousands of distinct CDR3 sequences, roughly 90% of them with a count of one. Around 0.13% of the sample rests with the top ten.

Input material: CD8+ T cells from PBMCs. Recombination linked TRBV2 to TRBJ2-5, with the D gene not clear enough to name. This TCR derives from a human donor with multiple sclerosis. The CDR3 protein sequence reads: CASTLDGTQETQYF. The sequenced DNA is TGTGCCAGCACCCTGGACGGTACGCAAGAGACCCAGTACTTC.